Following are 19 T cell receptor beta chains from one sample sequenced in a study of shared clonotypes between healthy human individuals. CD45RO-negative, CCR7-selected cells formed the naive CD8 fraction, which excluded terminally differentiated effector memory CD45RA+ cells. This table comes from immunoSEQ multiplex PCR, and its TCRdb copy is limited to in-frame clones, with some not included. The table includes around 550,000 clones, roughly 95% detected once. The sample consisted of naive CD8+ T cells sorted from blood. Source of these receptors: a woman in her 30s in good health.

The V call is TRBV27, the J call TRBJ1-5; 12 positions agree with TRBD1. Unmatched junction bases numbered 5, after V lost 5 bases and J lost 6 bases. Germline V gives CDR1 MNHEY, CDR2 SMNVEV (reference sequence). CDR3 size: 15 residues. This CDR3 is CASSAGTGGRQPQHF. The CDR3 DNA reads TGTGCCAGCAGTGCCGGGACAGGGGGCCGTCAGCCCCAGCATTTT.

The chain is built from TRBV30 and TRBJ2-7; possibly TRBD2 for D (5 bases). Germline V gene data show CDR1 as GTSNPN and CDR2 as SVGIG (reference sequence). V dropped 3 bases and J dropped 6 bases, with 6 bases sitting between them. The CDR3 has 10 amino acids. The DNA for the CDR3 is TGTGCCTGGAGCGAGGGCGAGCAGTACTTC. Amino acid sequence: CAWSEGEQYF. The complete variable domain, with remaining parts taken from reference TRBV30 and TRBJ2-7, reads SQTIHQWPATLVQPVGSPLSLECTVEGTSNPNLYWYRQAAGRGLQLLFYSVGIGQISSEVPQNLSASRPQDRQFILSSKKLLLSDSGFYLCAWSEGEQYFGPGTRLTVT.

This rearrangement joins TRBV9 to TRBJ2-7, with TRBD2 identical over 8 bases. V trimming: 3 bases; J trimming: 0 bases; junction bases outside the gene matches: 11. Per germline, CDR1 SGDLS and CDR2 YYNGEE. CDR3 size: 17 residues. CDR3 residues: CASSAEGTSGNSYEQYF. In DNA, the CDR3 is TGTGCCAGCAGCGCCGAAGGCACTAGCGGCAACTCCTACGAGCAGTACTTC.

The CDR3 DNA is TGTGCTAGTGGTTTGGTACTCGGGGGACAGGGGTCGGACGAGCAGTACTTC. Its translation is CASGLVLGGQGSDEQYF. The chain combines TRBV12-5 with TRBJ2-7; 10 bases are a match to TRBD1. The CDR3 is made up of 17 amino acids. V was clipped by 0 bases and J by 5 bases; unmatched bases: 10. Germline CDR1 reads LGHNT; CDR2 reads FRNRAP.

This chain joins TRBV29-1 and TRBJ1-2; the match to TRBD1 covers 7 bases. The CDR3 is 14 residues long. Germline-derived CDR1 and CDR2 are SQVTM and ANQGSEA. V gave up 4 bases and J gave up 4 bases; unmatched junction bases: 9. Written as DNA, the CDR3 is TGCAGCGTTGGAGACGGTCAGGGGGTCTATGGCTACACCTTC. Amino acids: CSVGDGQGVYGYTF.

J is TRBJ2-7 and V is TRBV27; weak D call: TRBD2 (6 bases). The CDR3 runs 13 residues. Germline V gene data show CDR1 as MNHEY and CDR2 as SMNVEV (reference sequence). V lost 4 bases to trimming and J lost 2 bases, with 9 bases between them. In nucleotides, the CDR3 is TGTGCCAGCAGTTACCGGGAGCCCTACGAGCAGTACTTC. Amino acid sequence: CASSYREPYEQYF.

The chain is built from TRBV27 and TRBJ1-2; tentatively, D is TRBD1 (5 bases). The CDR3 has 14 residues. Between the trimmed V and J ends, which lost 1 base and 8 bases, there was a span of 14 bases. Germline CDR1 is MNHEY and CDR2 is SMNVEV (reference sequence). CDR3 region: CASSLWSGDGGYTF. In nucleotides, the CDR3 is TGTGCCAGCAGTTTATGGTCGGGGGACGGCGGCTACACCTTC.

The CDR3 spells CASIGARTGSHYGYTF. CDR3 DNA sequence: TGTGCCAGCATTGGCGCCCGGACAGGGAGTCACTATGGCTACACCTTC. The rearrangement joins TRBV28 to TRBJ1-2; TRBD1 matches at 8 bases. V was pared by 7 bases and J by 3 bases, with 13 bases of the junction left unmatched. The CDR3 spans 16 residues. Germline assignment: CDR1 MDHEN and CDR2 SYDVKM.

The V and J genes are TRBV5-6 and TRBJ2-7; maybe TRBD2 (6 bases). The CDR3 consists of 14 residues. V was trimmed by 4 bases and J by 2 bases, leaving 13 bases between them. Germline values: CDR1 SGHDT, CDR2 YYEEEE. CDR3: CASSHSSEAYEQYF. In nucleotides, the CDR3 is TGTGCCAGCAGCCACTCTAGCGAAGCCTACGAGCAGTACTTC.

The gene calls are TRBV28 and TRBJ2-2, with D perhaps matching TRBD1 (5 bases). Trimming took 6 bases from V and 3 from J, leaving 11 bases between them. The CDR3 sequence is 14 residues long. Germline CDR1 is MDHEN and CDR2 is SYDVKM. This chain's CDR3 is CASRAQGYTGELFF. DNA of the CDR3: TGTGCCAGCAGAGCCCAGGGTTACACCGGGGAGCTGTTTTTT.

J is TRBJ2-3 and V is TRBV6-4, with unresolved D. Germline V CDR1 and CDR2: MRHNA, SNTAGT. The CDR3 has 15 residues. The V end was cut by 3 bases, the J end by 3 bases, with 13 bases between. The CDR3 nucleotides read TGTGCCAGCAGTGAAGGCCTAGGCGAGACAGATACGCAGTATTTT. Encoded protein: CASSEGLGETDTQYF.

This chain connects TRBV7-2 to TRBJ1-2, with 7 positions matching TRBD1. The CDR3 runs 15 residues. The trim removed 4 bases at V and 5 bases at J, leaving 10 bases unmatched. Per the germline V gene, CDR1 is SGHTA and CDR2 is FQGNSA. CDR3 in DNA: TGTGCCAGCAGCTCAAGCCCCCCAGGGGGTTATGGCTACACCTTC. It codes for CASSSSPPGGYGYTF.

The chain combines TRBV28 with TRBJ2-1; D unresolved. The CDR3 length is 14 residues. V was pared by 3 bases and J by 0 bases, with 6 bases between. CDR1 and CDR2 (germline): MDHEN, SYDVKM. The CDR3 loop is CASSFLGSYNEQFF. CDR3 in DNA: TGTGCCAGCAGTTTTTTGGGCTCCTACAATGAGCAGTTCTTC.

The chain couples TRBV19 to TRBJ2-7, with D possibly TRBD1 on 6 matching bases. Trimming pared 4 bases from V and 12 bases from J, leaving 13 bases between. The V gene's germline CDR1 is LNHDA and CDR2 SQIVND (reference sequence). There are 11 residues in the CDR3. The CDR3 spells CASSKQGLRYF. The CDR3, as DNA: TGTGCCAGTAGTAAACAGGGATTGCGGTACTTC.

The chain is built from TRBV4-2 and TRBJ2-7; possible D gene TRBD2, 5 bases. Trimming stripped 3 bases from V and 1 base from J, with 13 bases between. The CDR3 extends over 15 amino acids. Germline values: CDR1 LGHNA, CDR2 YNFKEQ. CDR3 sequence (DNA): TGTGCCAGCAGCCACGACCCGGACTTATCCTACGAGCAGTACTTC. Amino acid sequence: CASSHDPDLSYEQYF.

The rearrangement joins TRBV7-8 to TRBJ2-1, with 11 positions matching TRBD2. This CDR3 is built from 18 residues. CDR1 is SGHVS and CDR2 is FQNEAQ in the germline V gene. The V segment lost 5 bases and the J segment 0 bases; nucleotides outside the gene matches: 9. CDR3 DNA sequence: TGTGCCAGCAGCCTTGATCTAGCGGGAGGTCTCTCCTACAATGAGCAGTTCTTC. It is translated as CASSLDLAGGLSYNEQFF.

The chain joins TRBV11-2 to TRBJ2-7; 7 bases agree with TRBD1. J was trimmed by 4 bases and V by 4 bases; bases with no gene match: 1. The germline CDR1 and CDR2 sequences are SGHAT and FQNNGV. This CDR3 comprises 12 residues. The CDR3 sequence is CASSSTGYEQYF. In nucleotides, the CDR3 is TGTGCCAGCAGCTCGACAGGGTACGAGCAGTACTTC.

The CDR3 DNA follows: TGTGCCAGCAGCTTAGCGGAATCGGACCAAGAGACCCAGTACTTC. As protein: CASSLAESDQETQYF. The rearrangement uses TRBV7-9 and TRBJ2-5; D remains ambiguous. Germline CDR1 and CDR2: SEHNR and FQNEAQ (reference sequence). V lost 0 bases and J lost 0, with 8 bases in between. There are 15 residues in the CDR3. Full variable domain (remainder filled in from reference TRBV7-9 and TRBJ2-5): DTGVSQNPRHKITKRGQNVTFRCDPISEHNRLYWYRQTLGQGPEFLTYFQNEAQLEKSRLLSDRFSAERPKGSFSTLEIQRTEQGDSAMYLCASSLAESDQETQYFGPGTRLLVL.

This chain connects TRBV10-1 to TRBJ2-7; 10 bases line up with TRBD2. V shed 0 bases, J shed 4 bases, and the junction held 6 bases outside the gene matches. The CDR3 totals 16 residues. Germline V gene data show CDR1 as WNHNN and CDR2 as SYGVQD (reference sequence). DNA of the CDR3: TGCGCCAGCAGTGAGTCGAGACTAGCGGGCCGATACGAGCAGTACTTC. Translating gives CASSESRLAGRYEQYF.